Detailed here is one T cell receptor beta chain. Antigen: not known. The entry originates in a study of T cells after yellow fever vaccination. TCRdb recomputed calls from the 5' RACE reads with MiXCR, one row per CDR3 protein. Here the sample spans about 350,000 distinct CDR3 sequences, 9.5% to 13% being singletons. Study-level points and caveats: Abundant clonotypes from the bulk population could have been carried over as contaminants into FACS-sorted repertoires. The study re-detected most primary-vaccination clones after the booster (roughly 95% CD4, around 89% CD8). Clonotypes found in both CD4 and CD8 compartments made up a small share.

This receptor was taken from a man aged 18 to 30 who received the YFV17D yellow fever vaccine. The sequencing used PBMCs, collected on the day of the first yellow fever vaccination.

The chain's CDR3 is CASLLMGQGEGEAFF. The CDR3 DNA sequence: TGTGCCAGTCTATTGATGGGGCAGGGAGAGGGTGAAGCTTTCTTT. V gene TRBV5-5 combines with J gene TRBJ1-1, with D possibly TRBD1 on 5 matching bases. The CDR3 is made up of 15 amino acids. Germline lookup yields CDR1 SGHKS and CDR2 YYEKEE (reference sequence). Trimming stripped 8 bases from V and 7 bases from J, with 24 bases between.